This T cell receptor beta chain was captured by sequencing in a study of OX40 agonist ivuxolimab in advanced cancers. The study in broad terms: Ivuxolimab, which targeted the costimulatory receptor OX40 (CD134), was an agonistic, fully human IgG2 monoclonal antibody. The monotherapy dose-escalation portion (N of about 49 patients) of the phase I ivuxolimab trial is reported in the paper. Intravenous ivuxolimab was administered to patients every 2 weeks at six dose levels: 0.01, 0.1, 0.3, 1.5, 3 and 10 mg/kg. The point of sequencing TCRbeta in the periphery was to test whether ivuxolimab changed TCR sequence diversity and drove clonal T-cell expansion. Three dose-escalation patients achieved partial responses, one with hepatocellular carcinoma and two with cutaneous melanoma. Among the 50 to 55 dose-escalation patients, about 20 had hepatocellular carcinoma, approximately 15 melanoma, 9 renal cell carcinoma and 9 head and neck cancer. In the dose-escalation cohort, nearly 85% of patients were male, and the mean age was around 65 years with a range of about 23 to 79. Patients were allowed to have had prior anti-PD-1, anti-PD-L1 or anti-CTLA-4 therapy, and 30% to 50% of the dose-escalation patients had previously received checkpoint inhibitors.

The CDR3 contains 13 residues, cysteine and phenylalanine counted. Only CDR3 DNA is held: 39 bases, read in frame from base 1. V sheds 4 bases and J sheds 8 bases, leaving 15 bases between their ends. CDR1 and CDR2, looked up from the germline V gene (reference sequence), are SGHNT and YYREEE. To sequence the TCRbeta CDR3 region, genomic DNA was isolated from the sorted cells. The immunoSEQ Assay was used to sequence the TCRbeta CDR3 regions. The source is immuneACCESS, and TCRdb retained only in-frame sequences with V and J called. Part of the clones is not carried over; for the studies checked, unresolved V genes explain less than half of this, and the remainder is unexplained. This sample holds tens of thousands of clones; roughly nine tenths were observed only once. The ten largest clones take up 25% of the sample. Patients with autoimmune disease history or receiving systemic immunosuppression were excluded from the trial. Peripheral blood for TCR sequencing was drawn from every dose cohort at baseline, at cycle 4 day 1 and at cycle 7 day 1. Samples came from an open-label, multicenter, first-in-human phase I dose-escalation trial of ivuxolimab. The trial enrolled adults with locally advanced or metastatic head and neck squamous cell, hepatocellular, melanoma or renal cell carcinoma. Before TCR sequencing, CD4+ T cells and CD8+ T cells were sorted from peripheral blood as separate populations.

A word on this clone: The antigen it binds to is not known. Base qualities are not recorded, but no much larger clone differs from it by a single base.

Beyond this particular receptor, the publication reports: After ivuxolimab, more expanded clones were found on average in CD8+ T cells than in CD4+ T cells. Low levels of normalized T-cell clonal expansion were also seen in some patients who did not respond. In the 0.1-3.0 mg/kg groups, partial responders were among the patients with the lowest normalized peripheral clonal expansion, particularly in CD8+ T cells. Clonal expansion of both CD4+ and CD8+ blood T cells was observed from baseline to week 6 at doses 0.1 to 3.0 mg/kg. The antigen specificity of the clonally expanded peripheral T cells was not determined.

Source: CD4+ or CD8+ T cells sorted from blood, taken in a trial of the OX40 agonist ivuxolimab. The source is an adult with an advanced solid tumor such as melanoma, head and neck, liver or kidney cancer. The rearrangement combines TRBV5-4 with TRBJ1-1, with the D gene too uncertain to name. CDR3 protein: CASSPREGVEAFF. The DNA sequence reads TGTGCCAGCAGCCCCCGGGAGGGAGTCGAAGCTTTCTTT.